The present entry profiles one T cell receptor (beta chain) with its context. This clonotype was seen only a few times. Its antigen remains unidentified. Base qualities are not recorded, but no much larger clone differs from it by a single base. This sample stems from a study of T cells in Graves' hyperthyroidism and ophthalmopathy (dated by TCRdb to the late 2010s). Looking at the study overall: Peripheral blood was sampled at the time of initial diagnosis, prior to any treatment. To identify distinguishing TCR V-J signatures, a discovery cohort of about 100 patients was used, comprising 43 with Graves' ophthalmopathy and 57 with stable Graves' hyperthyroidism. Whether ophthalmopathy could be predicted prospectively was tested in an independent validation cohort made up of approximately 19 hyperthyroidism patients plus 17 patients who later progressed to ophthalmopathy. For training and testing, the roughly 100 patients in the discovery cohort were randomly divided in a 7:3 ratio. The study also compared thyroid tissue and blood T-cell repertoires from five or six Graves' hyperthyroidism patients. Following sampling, methimazole starting at 30 mg daily was given to hyperthyroidism patients, and high-dose intravenous methylprednisolone was given to ophthalmopathy patients. TCR Vbeta CDR3 sequencing of 135 peripheral blood samples (43 ophthalmopathy, about 74 hyperthyroidism and about 17 progressor patients) is reported in the paper.

As encoded in the germline V gene (reference sequence), CDR1 is SSHAT while CDR2 is FNYEAQ. V is pared back by 5 bases and J by 1 base, with 12 bases lying between the germline termini. From the cysteine through the phenylalanine, the CDR3 covers 14 amino acids. The retained sequence is limited to the CDR3, 42 bases, with the frame set at the first base. Amplification of TCR beta CDR3 regions was carried out from RNA transcripts. The TCR CDR3 was subjected to a first round of RT-PCR using the HTBI primer set and the Qiagen OneStep RT-PCR kit. A second multiplex PCR round built the libraries, followed by size selection and purification. The libraries were sequenced on an Illumina HiSeq2000 using paired-end 100 bp reads. For the original study's pipeline: SOAPnuke was used to process the raw data, with reads discarded if the reads contained adapters or uncalled bases, had a mean Phred below 15, or lacked an exact constant-primer or identifier match. High-quality paired reads were merged with COPE v1.2.5, and unique nucleotide sequences were defined as clonotypes. Clonotypes were aligned to IMGT TRBV, TRBD and TRBJ reference segments using MiTCR v1.1. The analysis was restricted to V-J combinations with a frequency above 0.0001, which together covered about 99% of the repertoires. A TCS score was defined as the ratio between F50 (clonal expansion) and ExV (chaos), using BLOSUM62-based TCRdist between CDR3 peptides within each V-J. Welch's t-statistics and random forest reduced fewer than 600 V-J features to about 12, which were used in a naive Bayes classifier (R e1071). TCRdb took the public reads, trimmed them with fastp at Q25, ran MiXCR for clone calling and kept in-frame beta chains. Each CDR3 protein appears once, grouped with its most common genes and DNA. TCRdb's processing, not the study's, gives the V and J calls here. The sample contains around 430,000 distinct CDR3 sequences, 14% to 15% of them found a single time. The top ten hold less than 35% of the sample.

Graves' hyperthyroidism was defined as stable when no progression to ophthalmopathy occurred over 18 months of follow-up. Hyperthyroidism patients were newly diagnosed, with disease duration under 2 months, and aged 18 to 65 years. Any patient with an uncontrolled infection, another autoimmune disease, pregnancy or lactation was excluded. Diagnoses were established on the basis of clinical symptoms, serum thyroxine and TRAb, thyroid ultrasound, and orbital computed tomography. Ficoll-Paque density gradient centrifugation was used to isolate PBMCs from approximately 10 ml of fresh peripheral blood. Trizol reagent was used to extract total RNA, and RNA quality was then checked on an Agilent 2100 Bioanalyzer. The study at large found these results: No statistical method was used to set the sample size in advance, and investigators knew the group allocation. In cross-validation, a model built on a 13 V-J signature told ophthalmopathy apart from stable hyperthyroidism with approximately 91% sensitivity and about 81% specificity, and in testing the same model reached 80%/75%. During validation, the model predicted progression to ophthalmopathy a median of around 6 months ahead of onset, with around 71% sensitivity and 72.22% specificity. Most expanded thyroid clonotypes (frequency above 0.001) were also detected in blood, a finding suggesting that blood repertoires may reflect thyroid immune responses.

What was sequenced was blood. This chain joins TRBV7-7 to TRBJ2-7; the D gene is unclear. The source is a young woman with Graves' hyperthyroidism. The nucleotide sequence is TGTGCCAGCAGCCCCTCTACCGGATCCTACGAGCAGTACTTC. Translated, this is CASSPSTGSYEQYF.